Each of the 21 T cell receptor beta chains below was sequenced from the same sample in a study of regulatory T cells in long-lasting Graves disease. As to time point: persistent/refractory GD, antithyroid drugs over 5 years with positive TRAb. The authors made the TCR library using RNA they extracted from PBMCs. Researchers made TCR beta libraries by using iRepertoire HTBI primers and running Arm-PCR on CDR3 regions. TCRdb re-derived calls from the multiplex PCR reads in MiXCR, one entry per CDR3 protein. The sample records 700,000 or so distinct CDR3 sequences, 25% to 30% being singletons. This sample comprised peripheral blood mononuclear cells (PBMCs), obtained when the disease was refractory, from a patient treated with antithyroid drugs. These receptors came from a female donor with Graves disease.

In nucleotides, the CDR3 is TGTGCCAGCAGTGAAGATCTCAGCACATACTATGGCTACACCTTC. This encodes CASSEDLSTYYGYTF. The rearrangement uses TRBV6-2 or TRBV6-3 and TRBJ1-2; D uncertain. Germline-derived CDR1 and CDR2 are MNHEY and SVGEGT. The CDR3 has 15 residues. V shed 5 bases and J shed 3 bases, with 16 bases lying between them.

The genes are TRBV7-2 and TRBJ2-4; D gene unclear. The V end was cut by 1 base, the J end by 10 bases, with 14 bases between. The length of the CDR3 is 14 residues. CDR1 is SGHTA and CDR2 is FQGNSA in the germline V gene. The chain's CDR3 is CASSLDGPAKIQYF. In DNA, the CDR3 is TGTGCCAGCAGCTTAGATGGTCCGGCGAAGATTCAGTACTTC.

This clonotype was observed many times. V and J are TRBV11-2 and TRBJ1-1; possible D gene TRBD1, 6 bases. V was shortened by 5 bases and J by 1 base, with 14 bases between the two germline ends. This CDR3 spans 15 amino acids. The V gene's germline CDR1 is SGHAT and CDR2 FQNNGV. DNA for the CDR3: TGTGCCAGCAGCCTCACAGGGATGGGGAACACTGAAGCTTTCTTT. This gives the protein CASSLTGMGNTEAFF.

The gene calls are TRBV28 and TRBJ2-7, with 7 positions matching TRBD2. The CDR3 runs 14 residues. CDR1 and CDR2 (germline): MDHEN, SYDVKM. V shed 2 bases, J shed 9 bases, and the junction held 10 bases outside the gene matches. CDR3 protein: CASSLAGTMVAQYF. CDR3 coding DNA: TGTGCCAGCAGTTTAGCCGGGACTATGGTTGCGCAGTACTTC.

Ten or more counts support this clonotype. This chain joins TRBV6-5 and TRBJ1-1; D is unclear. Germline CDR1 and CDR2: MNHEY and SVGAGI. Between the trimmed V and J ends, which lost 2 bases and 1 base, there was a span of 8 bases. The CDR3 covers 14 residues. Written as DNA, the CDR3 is TGTGCCAGCAGTTACGGTAGGAAGAACACTGAAGCTTTCTTT. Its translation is CASSYGRKNTEAFF.

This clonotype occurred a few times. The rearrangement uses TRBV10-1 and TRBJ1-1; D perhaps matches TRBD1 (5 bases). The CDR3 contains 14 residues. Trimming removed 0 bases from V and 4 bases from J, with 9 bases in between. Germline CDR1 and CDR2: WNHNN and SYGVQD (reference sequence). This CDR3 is CASSESRRATEAFF. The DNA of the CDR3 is TGCGCCAGCAGTGAGTCCCGCAGGGCCACTGAAGCTTTCTTT.

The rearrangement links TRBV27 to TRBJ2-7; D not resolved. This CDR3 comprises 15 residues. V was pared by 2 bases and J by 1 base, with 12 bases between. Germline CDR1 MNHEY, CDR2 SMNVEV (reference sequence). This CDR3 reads CASSLVGTLSYEQYF. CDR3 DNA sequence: TGTGCCAGCAGTTTAGTGGGAACGCTATCCTACGAGCAGTACTTC.

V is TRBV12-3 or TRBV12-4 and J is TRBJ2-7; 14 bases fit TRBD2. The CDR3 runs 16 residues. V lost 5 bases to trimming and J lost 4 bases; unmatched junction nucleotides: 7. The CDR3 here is CASSPSRTSGRYEQYF. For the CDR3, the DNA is TGTGCCAGCAGTCCCTCCCGGACTAGCGGGAGGTACGAGCAGTACTTC.

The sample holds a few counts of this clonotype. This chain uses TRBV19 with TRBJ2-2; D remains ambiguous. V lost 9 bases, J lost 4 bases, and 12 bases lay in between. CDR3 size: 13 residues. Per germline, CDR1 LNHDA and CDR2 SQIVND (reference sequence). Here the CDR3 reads CASNIRATGELFF. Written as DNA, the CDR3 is TGTGCCAGCAATATTCGGGCCACCGGGGAGCTGTTTTTT. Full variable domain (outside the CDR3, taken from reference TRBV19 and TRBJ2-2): DGGITQSPKYLFRKEGQNVTLSCEQNLNHDAMYWYRQDPGQGLRLIYYSQIVNDFQKGDIAEGYSVSREKKESFPLTVTSAQKNPTAFYLCASNIRATGELFFGEGSRLTVL.

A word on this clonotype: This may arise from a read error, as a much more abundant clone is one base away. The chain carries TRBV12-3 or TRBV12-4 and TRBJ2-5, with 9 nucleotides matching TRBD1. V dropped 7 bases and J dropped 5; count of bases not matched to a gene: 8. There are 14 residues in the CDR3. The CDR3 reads CASMTGGLDETQYF. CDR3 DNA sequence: TGTGCCAGCATGACAGGGGGGTTGGATGAGACCCAGTACTTC.

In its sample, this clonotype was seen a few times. The CDR3 DNA reads TGTGCCAGCAGTTATTGGGACCGAAGCGACTATGGCTACACCTTC. This sequence encodes CASSYWDRSDYGYTF. The V call is TRBV6-5, the J call TRBJ1-2; tentatively, D is TRBD1 (5 bases). Per germline, CDR1 MNHEY and CDR2 SVGAGI. Trimming pared 3 bases from V and 3 bases from J, leaving 14 bases between. CDR3 length: 15 residues.

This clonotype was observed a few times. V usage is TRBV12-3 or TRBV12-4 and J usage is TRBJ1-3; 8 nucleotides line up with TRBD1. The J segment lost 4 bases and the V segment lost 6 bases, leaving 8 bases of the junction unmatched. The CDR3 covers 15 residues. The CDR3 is CASRPGTGGGNTIYF. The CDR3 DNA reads TGTGCCAGCAGACCCGGAACAGGGGGAGGAAACACCATATATTTT.

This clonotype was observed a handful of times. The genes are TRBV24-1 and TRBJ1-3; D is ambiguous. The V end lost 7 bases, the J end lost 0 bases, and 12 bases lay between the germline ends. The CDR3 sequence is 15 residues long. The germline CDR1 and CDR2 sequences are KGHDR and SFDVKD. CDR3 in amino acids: CATRSGRLSGNTIYF. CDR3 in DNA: TGTGCCACCAGATCGGGGAGGCTCTCTGGAAACACCATATATTTT.

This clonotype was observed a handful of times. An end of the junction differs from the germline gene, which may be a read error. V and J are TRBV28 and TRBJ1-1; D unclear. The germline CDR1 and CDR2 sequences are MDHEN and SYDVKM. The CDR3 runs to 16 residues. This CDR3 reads CASRLHNGRTNTEAFF. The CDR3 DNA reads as TGTGCCAGCAGACTCCATAACGGACGGACGAACACTGAAGCTTTTTTT.

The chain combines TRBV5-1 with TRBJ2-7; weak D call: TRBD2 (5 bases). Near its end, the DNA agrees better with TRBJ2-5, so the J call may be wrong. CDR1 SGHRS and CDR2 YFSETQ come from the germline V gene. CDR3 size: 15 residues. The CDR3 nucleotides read TGCGCCAGCAGCTCACCCGAGCGGAGTCAAGAGACCCAGTACTTC. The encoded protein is CASSSPERSQETQYF.

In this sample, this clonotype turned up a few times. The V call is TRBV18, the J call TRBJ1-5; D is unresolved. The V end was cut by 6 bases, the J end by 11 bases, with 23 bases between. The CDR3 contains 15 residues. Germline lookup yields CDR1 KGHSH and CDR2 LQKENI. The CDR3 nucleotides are TGTGCCAGCTCCCCCACGCCAGGCCTGGGCCCGACCCAGCATTTT. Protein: CASSPTPGLGPTQHF.

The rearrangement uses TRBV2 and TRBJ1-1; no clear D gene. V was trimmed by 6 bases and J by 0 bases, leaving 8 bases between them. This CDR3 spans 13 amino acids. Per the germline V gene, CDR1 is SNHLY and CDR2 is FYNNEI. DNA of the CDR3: TGTGCCAGCAGACCCGACGTGAACACTGAAGCTTTCTTT. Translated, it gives CASRPDVNTEAFF. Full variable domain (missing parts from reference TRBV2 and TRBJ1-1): EPEVTQTPSHQVTQMGQEVILRCVPISNHLYFYWYRQILGQKVEFLVSFYNNEISEKSEIFDDQFSVERPDGSNFTLKIRSTKLEDSAMYFCASRPDVNTEAFFGQGTRLTVV.

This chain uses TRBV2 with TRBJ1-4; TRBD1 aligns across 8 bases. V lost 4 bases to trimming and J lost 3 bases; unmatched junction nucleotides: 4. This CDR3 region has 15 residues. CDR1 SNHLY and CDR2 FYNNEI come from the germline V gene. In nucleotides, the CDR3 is TGTGCCAGCAGTGGAGCAGGGGGCTCTAATGAAAAACTGTTTTTT. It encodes CASSGAGGSNEKLFF.

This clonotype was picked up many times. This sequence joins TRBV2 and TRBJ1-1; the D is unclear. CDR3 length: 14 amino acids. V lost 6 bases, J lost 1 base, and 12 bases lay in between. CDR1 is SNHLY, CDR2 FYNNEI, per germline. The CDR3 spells CASSQWTGNTEAFF. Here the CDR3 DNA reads TGTGCCAGCAGCCAGTGGACGGGGAACACTGAAGCTTTCTTT.

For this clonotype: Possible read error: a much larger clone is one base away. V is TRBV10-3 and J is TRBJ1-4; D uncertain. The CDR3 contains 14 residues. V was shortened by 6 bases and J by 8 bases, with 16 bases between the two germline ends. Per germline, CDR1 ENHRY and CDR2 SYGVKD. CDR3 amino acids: CAISSGEGEEKLFF. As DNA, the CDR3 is TGTGCCATCAGCTCTGGCGAGGGAGAAGAAAAACTGTTTTTT.

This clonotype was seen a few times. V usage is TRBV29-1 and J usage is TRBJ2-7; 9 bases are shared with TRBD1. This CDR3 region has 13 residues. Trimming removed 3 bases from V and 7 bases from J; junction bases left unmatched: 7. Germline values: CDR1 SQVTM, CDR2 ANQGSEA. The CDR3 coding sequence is TGCAGCGTTGATGACAGGGGGTATGGGGAGCAGTACTTC. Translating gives CSVDDRGYGEQYF.